The 18 T cell receptor beta chains below all came from one sample that was sequenced in a study of naive and memory T cell subsets. An equimolar mix of two oligonucleotides served as the beta constant-region primer for TRBC1 and TRBC2. From the UMI-ligation and nested PCR reads, TCRdb called clonotypes with MiXCR, one entry per CDR3 protein. The table lists 120,000 to 150,000 distinct CDR3 sequences, over 15% of them singletons. Sequencing input: naive CD4+ T cells from blood. The receptors derive from a human donor in good health.

The rearrangement uses TRBV6-2 or TRBV6-3 and TRBJ2-1; 14 nucleotides match TRBD2. Unmatched junction bases numbered 6, after V lost 5 bases and J lost 12 bases. This CDR3 has 14 residues. Germline values: CDR1 MNHEY, CDR2 SVGEGT. CDR3 bases: TGTGCCAGCAGTAGACTAGCGGGAGGGCCAGGGCAGTTCTTC. This translates into CASSRLAGGPGQFF.

The rearrangement joins TRBV7-2 to TRBJ2-5; D is undetermined. Trimming shortened V by 2 bases and J by 4 bases, and 17 bases separated the two germline ends. The CDR3 totals 16 residues. Germline loops: CDR1 SGHTA, CDR2 FQGNSA. CDR3 DNA sequence: TGTGCCAGCAGCTTATTAAGCCAGACCGCATTAGAGACCCAGTACTTC. Its translation is CASSLLSQTALETQYF.

This chain connects TRBV30 to TRBJ2-5; possibly TRBD2 for D (6 bases). Germline CDR1 reads GTSNPN; CDR2 reads SVGIG (reference sequence). This CDR3 spans 14 amino acids. Trimming left V 3 bases short and J 4 bases short, with 15 bases between. This CDR3 is CAWRDIGGTETQYF. CDR3 nucleotide sequence: TGTGCCTGGAGGGATATCGGGGGAACAGAGACCCAGTACTTC.

This clonotype was observed a handful of times. The genes are TRBV30 and TRBJ2-5; maybe TRBD2 (6 bases). V was trimmed by 4 bases and J by 5 bases, leaving 17 bases between them. This CDR3 is 14 amino acids long. The germline V gene encodes CDR1 GTSNPN and CDR2 SVGIG (reference sequence). CDR3 sequence reads: CAWNVNGGSETQYF. The DNA of the CDR3 is TGTGCCTGGAATGTCAATGGAGGGTCCGAGACCCAGTACTTC. The entire variable domain, with the rest obtained from reference TRBV30 and TRBJ2-5, is as follows: SQTIHQWPATLVQPVGSPLSLECTVEGTSNPNLYWYRQAAGRGLQLLFYSVGIGQISSEVPQNLSASRPQDRQFILSSKKLLLSDSGFYLCAWNVNGGSETQYFGPGTRLLVL.

This chain links TRBV6-2 or TRBV6-3 with TRBJ2-1; possible D gene TRBD2, 6 bases. The V end was cut by 5 bases, the J end by 10 bases, with 24 bases between. The CDR3 consists of 16 residues. Germline V gives CDR1 MNHEY, CDR2 SVGEGT. The CDR3 nucleotides are TGTGCCAGCAGTCCCCGAGGAGGGGCGGGTAACAGCGAGCAGTTCTTC. This translates into CASSPRGGAGNSEQFF.

V usage is TRBV5-4 and J usage is TRBJ2-1, with 9 bases that match TRBD2. In germline, CDR1 is SGHNT, CDR2 YYREEE (reference sequence). V lost 1 base to trimming and J lost 8 bases; unmatched junction nucleotides: 16. This CDR3 is 18 amino acids long. Here the CDR3 reads CASSLSIGAVAGVYEQFF. For the CDR3, the DNA is TGTGCCAGCAGCTTGTCCATCGGGGCGGTAGCGGGAGTTTATGAGCAGTTCTTC.

In this sample, this clonotype turned up many times. The chain combines TRBV7-2 with TRBJ2-1, with D possibly being TRBD1 (5 bases). Germline V CDR1 and CDR2: SGHTA, FQGNSA. CDR3 length: 16 residues. Trimming pared 5 bases from V and 2 bases from J, leaving 16 bases between. DNA of the CDR3: TGTGCCAGCAGCACCACAGGTTCCCCGGCCTACAATGAGCAGTTCTTC. Residues: CASSTTGSPAYNEQFF.

This clonotype has a single count. The CDR3 loop is CSVDNRLAASYNEQFF. In nucleotides, the CDR3 is TGCAGCGTTGATAATCGGCTAGCGGCATCCTACAATGAGCAGTTCTTC. The rearrangement uses TRBV29-1 and TRBJ2-1, with TRBD2 matching 7 bases. Germline trimming cut 3 bases from V and 1 base from J; bases unmatched to any gene: 9. The CDR3 sequence is 16 residues long. The germline V gene has CDR1 SQVTM and CDR2 ANQGSEA.

The gene calls are TRBV28 and TRBJ1-5; 9 bases align to TRBD1. V lost 5 bases and J lost 3; bases outside the gene matches: 5. Germline CDR1 reads MDHEN; CDR2 reads SYDVKM. The CDR3 runs to 15 residues. The CDR3 DNA is TGTGCCAGCAGTCCCGGGACAGGGAACAATCAGCCCCAGCATTTT. Residues: CASSPGTGNNQPQHF.

V is TRBV10-3 and J is TRBJ2-7, with D hard to call. The V gene lost 0 bases and the J gene lost 0 bases, with 9 bases spanning the gap. The CDR3 is 15 residues long. Germline CDR1 ENHRY, CDR2 SYGVKD. The CDR3: CAISESLGHSYEQYF. In nucleotides, the CDR3 is TGTGCCATCAGTGAGTCCCTTGGGCACTCCTACGAGCAGTACTTC.

This clonotype was seen a few times. The chain joins TRBV11-1 to TRBJ2-3, with TRBD1 identical over 9 bases. Germline V CDR1 and CDR2: SGHAT, FQDESV (reference sequence). The CDR3 length is 15 residues. Germline trimming cut 5 bases from V and 1 base from J; bases unmatched to any gene: 4. The CDR3 protein is CASSPRTGGTDTQYF. The CDR3, as DNA: TGTGCCAGCAGCCCCCGGACAGGGGGCACAGATACGCAGTATTTT.

This clonotype was detected only a few times. The V call is TRBV5-5, the J call TRBJ2-3; 10 bases line up with TRBD2. The CDR3 is made up of 16 amino acids. Germline V gene sequence: CDR1 SGHKS, CDR2 YYEKEE (reference sequence). V shed 4 bases and J 3 bases; nucleotides not matched to a gene: 8. The CDR3 region has the DNA TGTGCCAGCAGCCCATACTCTAGCGGGAGTACAGATACGCAGTATTTT. It is translated as CASSPYSSGSTDTQYF.

In this sample, this clonotype turned up a few times. The V call is TRBV7-8, the J call TRBJ2-7; tentative D call: TRBD2 (6 bases). The CDR3 loop spans 14 amino acids. CDR1 is SGHVS, CDR2 FQNEAQ, per germline. The ends were cut back, 5 bases at V and 1 base at J, with 12 bases in the middle. The DNA of the CDR3 is TGTGCCAGCAGCGGAGTCCGGGGGTCCTACGAGCAGTACTTC. Amino acids: CASSGVRGSYEQYF.

The chain joins TRBV29-1 to TRBJ2-3; D remains unclear. There are 10 residues in the CDR3. Germline CDR1 reads SQVTM; CDR2 reads ANQGSEA. V dropped 4 bases and J dropped 5 bases, with 4 bases sitting between them. CDR3: CSVGIDTQYF. The CDR3 coding sequence is TGCAGCGTTGGGATAGATACGCAGTATTTT.

The CDR3 DNA reads TGTGCCAGCAGTCTGCAGGGTAATGGTCAGCCCCAGCATTTT. It translates to CASSLQGNGQPQHF. V gene TRBV6-4 combines with J gene TRBJ1-5; D possibly corresponds to TRBD1 (5 bases). V was clipped by 5 bases and J by 6 bases, with 14 bases between them. Germline-derived CDR1 and CDR2 are MRHNA and SNTAGT. This CDR3 spans 14 amino acids.

This clonotype has just one count. V is TRBV10-3 and J is TRBJ1-1, with D maybe TRBD1 (5 bases). Trimming pared 2 bases from V and 6 bases from J, leaving 7 bases between. This CDR3 is built from 12 residues. Germline-derived CDR1 and CDR2 are ENHRY and SYGVKD. Here the CDR3 reads CAISETGPEAFF. The CDR3 DNA sequence: TGTGCCATCAGTGAGACAGGCCCTGAAGCTTTCTTT.

The chain employs TRBV30 and TRBJ2-7; D gene unclear. V gave up 0 bases and J gave up 0 bases, with 12 bases separating them. CDR1 and CDR2 from the germline V gene are GTSNPN and SVGIG (reference sequence). This CDR3 has 15 residues. CDR3 sequence reads: CAWSVSPRPSYEQYF. The CDR3 DNA reads TGTGCCTGGAGTGTATCACCCAGGCCCTCCTACGAGCAGTACTTC.

The chain links TRBV5-8 to TRBJ2-2, with 9 bases matching TRBD1. CDR1 and CDR2 from the germline V gene are SGHTS and YDEGEE. This CDR3 has 15 residues. V gave up 3 bases and J gave up 5 bases; unmatched junction bases: 5. The CDR3 DNA reads as TGTGCCAGCAGCTCGGGACAGGGTTGGACCGGGGAGCTGTTTTTT. Protein: CASSSGQGWTGELFF.